The present T cell receptor beta chain was sequenced within a study of regulatory T cells in long-lasting Graves disease. Regarding this clonotype: The junction departs from the called germline gene at one end, perhaps through a read error.

The CDR3 has 13 amino acids. Germline CDR1 SGHTA, CDR2 FQGNSA. The time point here: newly diagnosed GD, antithyroid drugs for less than 3 months. RNA from PBMCs was the source of the TCR library. Combining iRepertoire HTBI primers with Arm-PCR of CDR3 regions, the authors built TCR beta libraries. Each CDR3 protein gets one entry after TCRdb re-called the multiplex PCR reads with MiXCR. Of some 320,000 distinct CDR3 sequences in the sample, about 18% were seen once. The chain couples TRBV7-2 to TRBJ2-4, with no clear D. The sequence was collected from a female donor with Graves disease. The source was peripheral blood mononuclear cells (PBMCs), collected at new diagnosis, from a patient treated with antithyroid drugs. CDR3 amino acids: CASSLATKNIQCF. DNA of the CDR3: TGTGCCAGCAGCTTAGCGACCAAAAACATTCAGTGCTTC. Combining the CDR3 with reference TRBV7-2 and TRBJ2-4 gives the whole variable domain GAGVSQSPSNKVTEKGKDVELRCDPISGHTALYWYRQSLGQGLEFLIYFQGNSAPDKSGLPSDRFSAERTGGSVSTLTIQRTQQEDSAVYLCASSLATKNIQCFGAGTRLSVL.